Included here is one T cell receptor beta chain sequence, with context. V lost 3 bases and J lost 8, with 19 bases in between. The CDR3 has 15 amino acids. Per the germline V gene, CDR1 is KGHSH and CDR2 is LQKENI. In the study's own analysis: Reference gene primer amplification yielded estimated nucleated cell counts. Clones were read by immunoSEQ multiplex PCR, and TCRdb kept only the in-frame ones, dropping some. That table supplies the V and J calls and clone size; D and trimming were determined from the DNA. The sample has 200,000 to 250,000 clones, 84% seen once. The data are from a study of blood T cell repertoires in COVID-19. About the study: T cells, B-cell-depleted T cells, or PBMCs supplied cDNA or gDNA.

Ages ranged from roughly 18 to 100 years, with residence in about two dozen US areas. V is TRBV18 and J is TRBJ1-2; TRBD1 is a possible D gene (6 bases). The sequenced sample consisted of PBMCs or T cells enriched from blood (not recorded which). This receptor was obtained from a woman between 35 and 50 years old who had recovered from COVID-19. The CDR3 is CASSPQDRPREGYTF. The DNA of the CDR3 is TGTGCCAGCTCACCTCAAGACAGGCCTCGAGAGGGCTACACCTTC.